This T cell receptor (beta chain) was identified in a study of blood T cell repertoires in COVID-19. Study in general: T cells, B-cell-depleted T cells, or PBMCs provided the cDNA or gDNA that served as material.

Self-reported history from a screening survey and questionnaire set each donor's cohort. Germline CDR1 is MNHEY and CDR2 is SMNVEV (reference sequence). CDR3 length: 13 amino acids. V was trimmed by 7 bases and J by 7 bases, leaving 14 bases between them. The data were produced by immunoSEQ multiplex PCR, yet TCRdb's version contains in-frame clones alone and is incomplete. The sample records about 470,000 clones, about nine tenths being singletons. Material: PBMCs or T cells enriched from blood (not recorded which). The chain combines TRBV27 with TRBJ1-5; D may be TRBD1 (5 bases). The source is a woman aged 18 to 35 who had recovered from COVID-19. The CDR3 loop is CASNVRVKQPQHF. CDR3 nucleotide sequence: TGTGCCAGCAACGTCAGGGTAAAGCAGCCCCAGCATTTT.